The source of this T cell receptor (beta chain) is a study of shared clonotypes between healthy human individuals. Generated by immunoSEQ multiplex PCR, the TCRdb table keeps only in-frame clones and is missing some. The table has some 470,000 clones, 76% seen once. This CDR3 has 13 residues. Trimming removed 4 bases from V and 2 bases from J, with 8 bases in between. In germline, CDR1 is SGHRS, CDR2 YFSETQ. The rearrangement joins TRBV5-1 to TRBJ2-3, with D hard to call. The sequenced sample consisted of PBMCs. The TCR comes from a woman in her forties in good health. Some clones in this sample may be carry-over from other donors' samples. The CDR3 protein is CASSAVLTDTQYF. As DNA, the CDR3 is TGCGCCAGCAGCGCGGTTCTCACAGATACGCAGTATTTT.